This TCR beta chain was found in a study of PD-1 blockade in mismatch repair-deficient tumors. V lost 1 base and J lost 1, with 7 bases in between. Per germline, CDR1 SEHNR and CDR2 FQNEAQ (reference sequence). CDR3 size: 15 residues. Clones were sequenced by immunoSEQ multiplex PCR, and TCRdb holds only the in-frame ones, with some missing. There are fewer than 50,000 clones in the sample; roughly 77% occur only once, and 22% lies in the top ten. Details on this clone: Its antigen is still unknown.

The TCR-sequenced patients were three responders to pembrolizumab. Overall study results and limits: Rapid post-treatment expansion, then contraction, generally preceding radiologic response, marked tumor-resident clones.

The source material was peripheral blood, sampled 4 weeks after starting pembrolizumab. This rearrangement joins TRBV7-9 to TRBJ2-2; possibly TRBD2 for D (5 bases). The receptor was isolated from an adult with mismatch repair-deficient cancer. The chain's CDR3 is CASSLVGLNTGELFF. CDR3 nucleotides: TGTGCCAGCAGCTTAGTCGGACTGAACACCGGGGAGCTGTTTTTT.